This note documents a single T cell receptor (beta chain) sequence. As yet, its antigen is unknown. The sample is drawn from a study of T cells in Graves' hyperthyroidism and ophthalmopathy. Study-level points and caveats: Clonotypes that were expanded in thyroid above 0.001 mostly appeared in blood too.

V lost 6 bases to trimming and J lost 3 bases; unmatched junction nucleotides: 7. The CDR3 covers 14 residues. RNA transcripts served as the template for amplifying TCR beta CDR3 regions. First-round RT-PCR targeting the TCR CDR3 was performed with the HTBI primer set. TCRdb re-called the multiplex PCR reads through MiXCR, storing one row per CDR3 protein. The table records around 340,000 distinct CDR3 sequences, approximately 18% of them present only once. Patients with ophthalmopathy all had a Clinical Activity Score of at least 3, a NOSPECS grade of at least 4 and duration under 3 months. Exclusion of a patient resulted from uncontrolled infection, other autoimmune disease, pregnancy or lactation. Out of over 9 ml of fresh peripheral blood came the PBMCs.

The TCR originated in a woman in her thirties or forties with Graves' ophthalmopathy. The V and J genes are TRBV12-3 or TRBV12-4 and TRBJ1-1; 7 bases fit TRBD1. Sequenced input: blood. CDR3 nucleotide sequence: TGTGCCAGCAGCCTTCGGACAGGATACACTGAAGCTTTCTTT. Translated, it gives CASSLRTGYTEAFF.